This T cell receptor (beta chain) was recovered during a study of T cells in localized non-small cell lung cancer. The study's findings and limits: The appearance of a median about 62 of the top 100 tumor clones was seen in adjacent lung. Clonality peaked in uninvolved adjacent lung rather than tumor.

A word on this clone: Its antigen is not known.

The CDR3 runs to 12 residues. V was trimmed by 9 bases and J by 6 bases, leaving 12 bases between them. Germline V gene sequence: CDR1 MGHRA, CDR2 YSYEKL. TCRdb keeps only in-frame clones here, not all; method: immunoSEQ multiplex PCR. The sample yields about 43,000 clones, around nine tenths seen once. This clonotype was obtained from a woman aged 35 to 69 with stage II lung adenocarcinoma. Source: PBMCs, taken before any cancer treatment. This chain uses TRBV4-1 with TRBJ2-4; weak D call: TRBD1 (5 bases). CDR3 in DNA: TGCGCCAGTCAGGGTTCCAGAAACATTCAGTACTTC. Translation gives CASQGSRNIQYF.